This T cell receptor (beta chain) emerged from a study of blood T cell repertoires in COVID-19. The assay was immunoSEQ multiplex PCR, and TCRdb's table has in-frame clones only and misses some. The sample lists hundreds of thousands of clones; around 86% were seen once. The sample consisted of peripheral blood. The receptor was derived from a human donor in a cohort sampled during active COVID-19.

The CDR3 DNA reads TGTGCCAGCAGTTCGCGGGACAGGGAACGACTAGCTGAGATATCCTTAGAGCAGTACTTC. Translation: CASSSRDRERLAEISLEQYF. The rearrangement links TRBV27 to TRBJ2-7, with TRBD1 identical over 9 bases. After removal of 4 bases from V and 7 bases from J, the junction contained 26 bases not matched to a gene. The germline V gene has CDR1 MNHEY and CDR2 SMNVEV (reference sequence). The CDR3 extends over 20 amino acids.